This T cell receptor (beta chain) was found in a study of cytomegalovirus exposure and HLA in healthy donors. Measured with immunoSEQ multiplex PCR; TCRdb has only the in-frame clones, and not every one. The sample lists 120,000 to 150,000 clones, roughly 89% occurring once. Overall study results and limits: The tendency of first-cohort TCR clusters to co-occur in the 120 or so validation repertoires was the finding of a later analysis. The study found most TCR sequences rare, yet found some public TCRs in many donors.

About this clone: Its matching antigen is unknown.

This CDR3 comprises 13 residues. V lost 3 bases and J lost 4, with 11 bases in between. The germline gives CDR1 SGDLS, CDR2 YYNGEE. This TCR derives from a man aged 18-30 years in good health and CMV-seropositive. The sample consisted of PBMCs. V is TRBV9 and J is TRBJ2-7, with a possible D match to TRBD2 (6 bases). As DNA, the CDR3 is TGTGCCAGCAGCGCCCGGGGGTCTTACGAGCAGTACTTC. Amino acids: CASSARGSYEQYF.